One sample yielded the 13 T cell receptor beta chains listed below, sequenced in a study of cytomegalovirus exposure and HLA in healthy donors. The PCR was carried out with 60 Vbeta primers and 13 Jbeta primers. Some clones are missing from TCRdb's copy, which holds only in-frame ones; the method was immunoSEQ multiplex PCR. The data show 90,000 to 120,000 clones, around 76% seen once. The sequenced sample consisted of PBMCs. The receptors derive from a young man in good health and CMV-seronegative.

The rearrangement links TRBV5-4 to TRBJ1-4; 8 bases agree with TRBD1. This CDR3 region has 15 residues. V lost 4 bases and J lost 0; bases outside the gene matches: 2. Germline assignment: CDR1 SGHNT and CDR2 YYREEE (reference sequence). DNA for the CDR3: TGTGCCAGCAGCCCGACAGGGGCAACTAATGAAAAACTGTTTTTT. Protein product: CASSPTGATNEKLFF. Complete variable domain (other parts from reference TRBV5-4 and TRBJ1-4): ETGVTQSPTHLIKTRGQQVTLRCSSQSGHNTVSWYQQALGQGPQFIFQYYREEENGRGNFPPRFSGLQFPNYSSELNVNALELDDSALYLCASSPTGATNEKLFFGSGTQLSVL.

This clone was recorded only once. The V and J genes are TRBV29-1 and TRBJ2-7; D possibly corresponds to TRBD1 (5 bases). This CDR3 is 12 amino acids long. V shed 8 bases and J shed 0 bases, with 11 bases lying between them. CDR1 is SQVTM, CDR2 ANQGSEA, per germline. In nucleotides, the CDR3 is TGCAGCATCAGGGATAGCTCCTACGAGCAGTACTTC. Its translation is CSIRDSSYEQYF.

The chain recombines TRBV25-1 with TRBJ2-7; TRBD1 might be the D (6 bases). In germline, CDR1 is MGHDK, CDR2 SYGVNS. V was pared by 6 bases and J by 0 bases, with 9 bases between. The CDR3 spans 13 residues. CDR3 in amino acids: CASRQGPSYEQYF. The CDR3 DNA reads TGTGCCAGCAGACAGGGCCCCTCCTACGAGCAGTACTTC.

V is TRBV25-1 and J is TRBJ2-7; 7 nucleotides match TRBD1. V was clipped by 6 bases and J by 2 bases; unmatched bases: 4. Germline V CDR1 and CDR2: MGHDK, SYGVNS. The CDR3 length is 13 residues. The CDR3 protein is CASRDRVTYEQYF. The CDR3 region has the DNA TGTGCCAGCAGAGACAGGGTAACCTACGAGCAGTACTTC.

The gene calls are TRBV28 and TRBJ2-2, with TRBD1 matching 8 bases. CDR1 is MDHEN, CDR2 SYDVKM, per germline. The CDR3 has 16 amino acids. The J segment lost 3 bases and the V segment lost 6 bases, leaving 9 bases of the junction unmatched. In nucleotides, the CDR3 is TGTGCCAGCAGAGAACTAGGGACAGGAGACACCGGGGAGCTGTTTTTT. As protein: CASRELGTGDTGELFF.

This chain uses TRBV6-6 with TRBJ2-7; 7 bases agree with TRBD1. CDR1 MNHNY and CDR2 SVGAGI come from the germline V gene (reference sequence). The CDR3 totals 14 residues. J gave up 7 bases and V 5 bases, and 11 bases lay outside the gene matches. The CDR3 loop is CASSQDRNGGEQYF. In DNA, the CDR3 is TGTGCCAGCAGTCAGGACAGGAACGGCGGAGAGCAGTACTTC.

With regard to this clone: No DNA is shown, since the ends of the CDR3 on it are uncertain; the CDR3 is the one TCRdb lists. V usage is TRBV29-1 and J usage is TRBJ1-1; the table's TRBD1 call for D was not verified on the DNA. Germline-derived CDR1 and CDR2 are SQVTM and ANQGSEA. Inclusive of both ends, the CDR3 amounts to 13 amino acids. The CDR3 here is CSVEESWGRGSFF.

The chain joins TRBV2 to TRBJ1-3, with D unclear. V was clipped by 1 base and J by 0 bases, with 7 bases between them. Germline loops: CDR1 SNHLY, CDR2 FYNNEI. This CDR3 is built from 15 residues. The CDR3 loop is CASSEVGSSGNTIYF. In nucleotides, the CDR3 is TGTGCCAGCAGTGAAGTGGGCAGCTCTGGAAACACCATATATTTT.

This clone was recorded once. The genes are TRBV5-3 and TRBJ1-5, with D possibly being TRBD1 (6 bases). Being an ORF, TRBV5-3 has a function that is uncertain. The germline V and J ends were trimmed by 1 base and 3 bases, with 11 bases remaining between them. This CDR3 has 15 residues. The CDR3 DNA reads TGTGCCAGAAGCTTGTGGGACAAAAACAATCAGCCCCAGCATTTT. This sequence encodes CARSLWDKNNQPQHF.

The genes are TRBV10-1 and TRBJ2-3, with D maybe TRBD2 (5 bases). The germline gives CDR1 WNHNN, CDR2 SYGVQD (reference sequence). Trimming stripped 11 bases from V and 2 bases from J, with 11 bases between. CDR3 size: 12 residues. CDR3 in amino acids: CASTGVTDTQYF. In DNA form, the CDR3 reads TGCGCCTCAACCGGGGTCACAGATACGCAGTATTTT.

For this clone: One end of the junction does not line up with germline, which may come from a read error. This chain uses TRBV7-9 with TRBJ2-1, with D unresolved. CDR3 length: 8 residues. The germline gives CDR1 SEHNR, CDR2 FQNEAQ (reference sequence). CDR3 residues: CASSQSLF. Written as DNA, the CDR3 is TGTGCCAGCAGCCAAAGCCTCTTC.

The V gene is TRBV15, the J gene TRBJ1-1; D not certain. The CDR3 spans 12 residues. The V gene's germline CDR1 is LNHNV and CDR2 YYDKDF (reference sequence). Trimming cost V 9 bases and J 11 bases, with 19 bases left between them. The CDR3 region is CATSDWASEAFF. The CDR3 coding sequence is TGTGCCACGTCGGACTGGGCGAGTGAGGCTTTCTTT.

This chain connects TRBV11-2 to TRBJ1-1; D gene unclear. V lost 5 bases to trimming and J lost 5 bases, with 9 bases between them. The CDR3 runs 12 residues. CDR1 is SGHAT, CDR2 FQNNGV, per germline. The CDR3 region has the DNA TGTGCCAGCAGCCCACAGTTGACTGAAGCTTTCTTT. This translates into CASSPQLTEAFF. Drawing the rest from reference TRBV11-2 and TRBJ1-1, the complete variable domain is EAGVAQSPRYKIIEKRQSVAFWCNPISGHATLYWYQQILGQGPKLLIQFQNNGVVDDSQLPKDRFSAERLKGVDSTLKIQPAKLEDSAVYLCASSPQLTEAFFGQGTRLTVV.